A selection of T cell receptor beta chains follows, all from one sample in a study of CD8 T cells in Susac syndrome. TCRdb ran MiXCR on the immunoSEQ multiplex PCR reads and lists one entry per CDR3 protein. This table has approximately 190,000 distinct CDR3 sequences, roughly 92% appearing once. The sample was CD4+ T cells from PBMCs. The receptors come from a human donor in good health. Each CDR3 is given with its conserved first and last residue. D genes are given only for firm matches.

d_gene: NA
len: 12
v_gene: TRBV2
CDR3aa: CASHLVGPHQYF

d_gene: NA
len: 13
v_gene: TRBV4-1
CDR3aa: CASSQLGPTEAFF

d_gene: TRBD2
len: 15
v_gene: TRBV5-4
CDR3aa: CASSPTSGGHNEQFF

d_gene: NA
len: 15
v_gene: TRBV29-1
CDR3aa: CSVLLWGASNTEAFF

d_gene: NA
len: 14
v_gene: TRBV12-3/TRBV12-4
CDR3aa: CASSIPEVPDTQYF

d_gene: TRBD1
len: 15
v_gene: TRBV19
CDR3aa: CASSMGQGAAGEQYF

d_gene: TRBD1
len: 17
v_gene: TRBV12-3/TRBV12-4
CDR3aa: CASSLRPGQGVTGELFF

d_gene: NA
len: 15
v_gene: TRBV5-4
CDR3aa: CASSSLQAPRDTQYF

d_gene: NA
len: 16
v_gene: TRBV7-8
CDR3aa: CASSQLGGLPTDTQYF

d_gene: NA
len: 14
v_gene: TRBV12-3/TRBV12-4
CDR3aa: CASNDLGANTEAFF